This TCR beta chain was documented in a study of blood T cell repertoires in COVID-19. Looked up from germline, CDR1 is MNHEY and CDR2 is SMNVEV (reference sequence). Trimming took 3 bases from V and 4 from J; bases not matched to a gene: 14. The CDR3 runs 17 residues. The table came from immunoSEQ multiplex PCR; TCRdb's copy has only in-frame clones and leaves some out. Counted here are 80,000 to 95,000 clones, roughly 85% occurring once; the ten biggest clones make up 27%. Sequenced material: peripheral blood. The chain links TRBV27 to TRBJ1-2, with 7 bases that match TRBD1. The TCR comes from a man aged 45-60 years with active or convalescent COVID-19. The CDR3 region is CASSLAFADRPIYGYTF. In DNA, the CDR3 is TGTGCCAGCAGTTTGGCGTTTGCGGACAGGCCTATCTATGGCTACACCTTC.